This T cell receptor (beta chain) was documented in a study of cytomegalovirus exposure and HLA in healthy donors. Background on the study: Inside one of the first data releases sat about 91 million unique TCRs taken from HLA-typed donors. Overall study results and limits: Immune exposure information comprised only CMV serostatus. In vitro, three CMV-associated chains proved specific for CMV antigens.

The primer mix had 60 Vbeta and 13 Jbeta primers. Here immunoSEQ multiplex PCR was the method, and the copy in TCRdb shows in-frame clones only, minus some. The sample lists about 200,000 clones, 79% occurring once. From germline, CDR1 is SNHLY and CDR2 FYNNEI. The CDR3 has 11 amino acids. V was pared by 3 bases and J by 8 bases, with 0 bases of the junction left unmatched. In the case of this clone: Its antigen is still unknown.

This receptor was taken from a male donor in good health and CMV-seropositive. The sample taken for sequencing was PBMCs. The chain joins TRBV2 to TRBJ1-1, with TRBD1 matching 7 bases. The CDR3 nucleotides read TGTGCCAGCAGTGAGGACAGGGAAGCTTTCTTT. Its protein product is CASSEDREAFF.